The rows below give T cell receptor beta chains drawn from one sample of a study of T-cell reconstitution after alpha-beta-depleted transplantation in children. Each CDR3 protein is one row after TCRdb ran MiXCR on the PCR reads. This sample carries hundreds of thousands of distinct CDR3 sequences, roughly 10% of them seen once, and the ten largest clones take 4%. The material sequenced was PBMCs from the stem cell graft donor, taken from the stem cell graft. The receptors derive from a human donor who donated a stem cell graft to a child with acute myeloid leukemia. Both conserved end residues are trimmed from each CDR3.

v_gene: TRBV7-9
j_gene: TRBJ2-7
CDR3aa: ASSPGSGSSYEQY

v_gene: TRBV30
j_gene: TRBJ2-7
CDR3aa: AWSLGGDYEQY

v_gene: TRBV7-2
j_gene: TRBJ2-3
CDR3aa: ASSSSAPTQY

v_gene: TRBV29-1
j_gene: TRBJ2-7
CDR3aa: SVVSGQSYEQY

v_gene: TRBV20-1
j_gene: TRBJ2-1
CDR3aa: SAHLGWTSVNEQF

v_gene: TRBV12-3/TRBV12-4
j_gene: TRBJ2-1
CDR3aa: ASSFPGNAYNEQF

v_gene: TRBV6-2/TRBV6-3
j_gene: TRBJ1-4
CDR3aa: ASSYSDLRGEKLF

v_gene: TRBV6-6
j_gene: TRBJ2-5
CDR3aa: ASSLGGWETQY

v_gene: TRBV20-1
j_gene: TRBJ2-1
CDR3aa: SAPARAGVYNEQF

v_gene: TRBV5-1
j_gene: TRBJ1-6
CDR3aa: ASSLAKRDSPLH

v_gene: TRBV11-2
j_gene: TRBJ1-1
CDR3aa: ASSWDRSTEAF

v_gene: TRBV11-3
j_gene: TRBJ2-1
CDR3aa: ASSLRPLAEQF

v_gene: TRBV27
j_gene: TRBJ2-1
CDR3aa: ASGERDFPEQF

v_gene: TRBV29-1
j_gene: TRBJ2-1
CDR3aa: SVVGGTGLLPNEQF

v_gene: TRBV6-5
j_gene: TRBJ1-2
CDR3aa: ASSYLGGGYT

v_gene: TRBV18
j_gene: TRBJ2-7
CDR3aa: ASSPKTEEQY

v_gene: TRBV2
j_gene: TRBJ2-7
CDR3aa: ASSEGLDRASYEQY

v_gene: TRBV6-5
j_gene: TRBJ2-7
CDR3aa: ASSLSGTSEYEQY